This T cell receptor beta chain was captured by sequencing in a study of blood T cell repertoires in COVID-19. Produced via immunoSEQ multiplex PCR; TCRdb's table is partial and in-frame only. The table shows 200,000 to 250,000 clones, with roughly 90% occurring only once. CDR3 size: 11 residues. Germline V lookup: CDR1 MNHNY, CDR2 SVGAGI (reference sequence). The V gene lost 6 bases and the J gene lost 5 bases, with 6 bases spanning the gap. Researchers sorted participants into cohorts using their self-reported clinical history. The sequence came from a man aged 25-40 years who had been exposed to COVID-19. Sequences were obtained from PBMCs or T cells enriched from blood (not recorded which). V gene TRBV6-6 combines with J gene TRBJ2-3; D ambiguous. CDR3 DNA: TGTGCCAGCAGAGAGAAAGATACGCAGTATTTT. Protein sequence: CASREKDTQYF.